A single sample is the source of the 8 T cell receptor beta chains below, sequenced in a study of T cell responses to AZD1222 COVID-19 vaccine. Generated by immunoSEQ multiplex PCR, the TCRdb table keeps only in-frame clones and is missing some. The repertoire consists of roughly 100,000 clones, with over 75% occurring once and the leading ten covering roughly 10%. This sample comprised peripheral blood, obtained 28 days after the second AZD1222 dose. All receptors derive from an adult who received the AZD1222 COVID-19 vaccine.

This clone was recorded once. The chain combines TRBV7-9 with TRBJ1-2; D is ambiguous. CDR1 and CDR2 (germline): SEHNR, FQNEAQ (reference sequence). The CDR3 is made up of 13 amino acids. Trimming took 1 base from V and 7 from J, leaving 10 bases between them. CDR3 DNA sequence: TGTGCCAGCAGCTTAGGGGCAGCGCGTGGCTACACCTTC. This sequence encodes CASSLGAARGYTF.

This chain uses TRBV5-1 with TRBJ2-1, with 7 bases aligning to TRBD1. CDR3 length equals 15 residues. V was clipped by 7 bases and J by 4 bases; unmatched bases: 11. Germline CDR1 SGHRS, CDR2 YFSETQ. The CDR3 protein is CASSLEGAKYNEQFF. In nucleotides, the CDR3 is TGCGCCAGCTCCCTTGAGGGGGCGAAATACAATGAGCAGTTCTTC.

The chain is built from TRBV5-1 and TRBJ1-2; no clear D. Germline V gene lookup returns CDR1 SGHRS and CDR2 YFSETQ. The CDR3 has 16 residues. Trimming removed 1 base from V and 4 bases from J, with 17 bases in between. The CDR3 here is CASSLSTRGSSYGYTF. The CDR3 DNA reads as TGCGCCAGCAGCTTGAGTACTCGGGGATCATCCTATGGCTACACCTTC.

This chain uses TRBV6-4 with TRBJ1-5; no clear D. The ends were cut back, 4 bases at V and 4 bases at J, with 8 bases in the middle. The CDR3 is 13 amino acids. Germline CDR1 is MRHNA and CDR2 is SNTAGT. The CDR3 nucleotides read TGTGCCAGCAGTGCCGGCTTGAATCAGCCCCAGCATTTT. Translation gives CASSAGLNQPQHF.

The gene calls are TRBV28 and TRBJ2-3; D perhaps matches TRBD2 (6 bases). The V end was cut by 7 bases, the J end by 1 base, with 12 bases between. The CDR3 is 14 amino acids. The germline gives CDR1 MDHEN, CDR2 SYDVKM. In DNA, the CDR3 is TGTGCCAGCACCCTGGGGGGAGGCACAGATACGCAGTATTTT. It is translated as CASTLGGGTDTQYF.

This rearrangement joins TRBV14 to TRBJ2-6, with a tentative D call TRBD2 (6 bases). Trimming pared 1 base from V and 3 bases from J, leaving 7 bases between. The CDR3 is 15 amino acids. Germline CDR1 is SGHDN and CDR2 is FVKESK. CDR3 in DNA: TGTGCCAGCAGCCAAGCGCGGGGTGGGGCCAACGTCCTGACTTTC. It encodes CASSQARGGANVLTF.

The chain joins TRBV6-5 to TRBJ1-1, with unresolved D. The CDR3 covers 14 residues. Looked up from germline, CDR1 is MNHEY and CDR2 is SVGAGI. V lost 5 bases, J lost 0 bases, and 10 bases lay in between. The CDR3 is CASSIQSMNTEAFF. CDR3 DNA sequence: TGTGCCAGCAGTATCCAGTCCATGAACACTGAAGCTTTCTTT.

CDR3 amino acids: CASSWSTSRTEAFF. The DNA of the CDR3 is TGTGCCAGCAGTTGGAGCACGTCCAGGACTGAAGCTTTCTTT. The chain employs TRBV6-5 and TRBJ1-1; no reliable D call. The CDR3 totals 14 residues. CDR1 and CDR2 from the germline V gene are MNHEY and SVGAGI. V shed 4 bases and J shed 5 bases, with 14 bases lying between them.